This T cell receptor (beta chain) stems from a study of cytomegalovirus exposure and HLA in healthy donors. Study information: Falling in the Caucasian-associated ancestry cluster were 80% to 85% of under 500 genotyped donors. Study-level findings and limits: Most CMV-associated TCR beta chains appeared HLA-restricted in a later analysis. Accurate prediction of most subjects' HLA-A and HLA-B alleles from TCR beta sequences was reported. A link between a missense DCLRE1C variant and TCR beta V- and J-gene trimming emerged from a later analysis.

The PCR ran on 60 Vbeta and 13 Jbeta primers. The table came from immunoSEQ multiplex PCR; TCRdb's copy has only in-frame clones and leaves some out. The table lists about 84,000 clones, around 66% of them singletons. Details on this clone: The antigen is not known.

The CDR3 is made up of 13 amino acids. CDR1 is MGHRA, CDR2 YSYEKL, per germline. The V end was cut by 8 bases, the J end by 2 bases, with 12 bases between. The source material was PBMCs. The sequence was collected from a woman in her thirties or forties in good health and CMV-seropositive. V gene TRBV4-1 combines with J gene TRBJ1-2; a weak D match, TRBD1 (5 bases). CDR3 amino acids: CASHRGGNYGYTF. The CDR3 bases are TGCGCCAGCCATCGGGGGGGGAACTATGGCTACACCTTC.